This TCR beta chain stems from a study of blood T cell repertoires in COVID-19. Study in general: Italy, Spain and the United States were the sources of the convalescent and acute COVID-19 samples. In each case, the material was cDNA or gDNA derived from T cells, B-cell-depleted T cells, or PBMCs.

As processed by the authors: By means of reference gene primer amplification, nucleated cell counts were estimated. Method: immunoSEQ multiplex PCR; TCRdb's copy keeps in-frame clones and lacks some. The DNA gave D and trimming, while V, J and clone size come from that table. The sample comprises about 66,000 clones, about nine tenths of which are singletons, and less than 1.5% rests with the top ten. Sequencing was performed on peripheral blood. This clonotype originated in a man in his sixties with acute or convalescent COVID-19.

The DNA of the CDR3 is TGTGCCAGCAGCTCTTTGCCCCTAAATGAGCAGTTCTTC. Translated, it gives CASSSLPLNEQFF. This chain links TRBV5-8 with TRBJ2-1; D is uncertain. CDR1 is SGHTS, CDR2 YDEGEE, per germline. This CDR3 is 13 amino acids long. Trimming cost V 3 bases and J 7 bases, with 11 bases left between them.